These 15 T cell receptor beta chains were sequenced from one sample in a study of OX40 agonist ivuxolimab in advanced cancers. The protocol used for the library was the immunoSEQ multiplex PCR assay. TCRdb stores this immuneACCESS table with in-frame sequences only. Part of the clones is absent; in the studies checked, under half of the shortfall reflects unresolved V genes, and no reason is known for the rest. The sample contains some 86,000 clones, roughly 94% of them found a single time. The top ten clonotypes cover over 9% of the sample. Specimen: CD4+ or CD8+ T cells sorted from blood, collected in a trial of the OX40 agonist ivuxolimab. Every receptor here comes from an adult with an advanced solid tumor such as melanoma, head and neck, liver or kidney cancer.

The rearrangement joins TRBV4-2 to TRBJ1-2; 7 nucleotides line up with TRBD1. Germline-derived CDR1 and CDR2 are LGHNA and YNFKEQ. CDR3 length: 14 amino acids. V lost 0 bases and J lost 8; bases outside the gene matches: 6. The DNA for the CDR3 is TGTGCCAGCAGCCAAGAGACAGGGTACCCCGGCTACACCTTC. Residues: CASSQETGYPGYTF.

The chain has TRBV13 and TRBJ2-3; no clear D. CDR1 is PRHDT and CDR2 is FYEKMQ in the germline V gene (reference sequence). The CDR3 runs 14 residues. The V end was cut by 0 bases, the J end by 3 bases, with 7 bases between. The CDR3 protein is CASSLGIATDTQYF. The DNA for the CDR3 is TGTGCCAGCAGCTTAGGTATAGCAACAGATACGCAGTATTTT.

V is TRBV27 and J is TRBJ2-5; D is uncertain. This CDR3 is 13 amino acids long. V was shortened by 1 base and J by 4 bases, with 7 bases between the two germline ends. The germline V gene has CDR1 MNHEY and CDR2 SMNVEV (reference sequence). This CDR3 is CASSLYPLETQYF. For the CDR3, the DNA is TGTGCCAGCAGTTTATACCCTCTAGAGACCCAGTACTTC.

CDR3 in amino acids: CASSEKENTEAFF. CDR3 coding DNA: TGTGCCAGCAGTGAAAAGGAGAACACTGAAGCTTTCTTT. The chain links TRBV6-4 to TRBJ1-1; D is unclear. This CDR3 spans 13 amino acids. Germline assignment: CDR1 MRHNA and CDR2 SNTAGT. The V gene lost 3 bases and the J gene lost 1 base, with 6 bases spanning the gap.

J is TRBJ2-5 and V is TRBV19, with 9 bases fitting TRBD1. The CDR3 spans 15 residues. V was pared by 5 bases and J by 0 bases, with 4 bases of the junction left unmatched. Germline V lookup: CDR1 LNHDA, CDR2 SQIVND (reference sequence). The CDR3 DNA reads TGTGCCAGTAGTCCCGGGACAGGGTACCAAGAGACCCAGTACTTC. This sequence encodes CASSPGTGYQETQYF.

The CDR3 loop reads CASRPGGGTNEQFF. DNA of the CDR3: TGTGCCAGCAGGCCCGGGGGGGGGACCAATGAGCAGTTCTTC. The rearrangement uses TRBV6-5 and TRBJ2-1; 8 bases agree with TRBD2. This CDR3 is built from 14 residues. Trimming took 6 bases from V and 6 from J; bases not matched to a gene: 7. CDR1 and CDR2 (germline): MNHEY, SVGAGI.

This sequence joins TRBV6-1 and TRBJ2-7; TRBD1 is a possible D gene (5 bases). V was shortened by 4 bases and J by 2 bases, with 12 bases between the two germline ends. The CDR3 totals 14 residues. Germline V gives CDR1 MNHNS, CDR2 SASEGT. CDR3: CASSGGAKPYEQYF. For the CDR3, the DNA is TGTGCCAGCAGTGGTGGGGCTAAACCCTACGAGCAGTACTTC.

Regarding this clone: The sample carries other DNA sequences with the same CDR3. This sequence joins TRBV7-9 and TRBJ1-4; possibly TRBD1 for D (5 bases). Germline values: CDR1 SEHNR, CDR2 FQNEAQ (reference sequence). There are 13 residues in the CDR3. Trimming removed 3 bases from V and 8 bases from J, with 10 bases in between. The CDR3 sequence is CASSLGQGEKLFF. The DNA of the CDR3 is TGTGCCAGCAGCTTGGGGCAGGGAGAAAAACTGTTTTTT. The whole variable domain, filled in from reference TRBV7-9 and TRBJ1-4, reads DTGVSQNPRHKITKRGQNVTFRCDPISEHNRLYWYRQTLGQGPEFLTYFQNEAQLEKSRLLSDRFSAERPKGSFSTLEIQRTEQGDSAMYLCASSLGQGEKLFFGSGTQLSVL.

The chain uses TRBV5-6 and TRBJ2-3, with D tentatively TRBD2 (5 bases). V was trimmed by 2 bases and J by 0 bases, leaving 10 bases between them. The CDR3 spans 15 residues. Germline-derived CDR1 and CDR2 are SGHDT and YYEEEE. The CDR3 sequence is CASSFLASSTDTQYF. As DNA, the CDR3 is TGTGCCAGCAGCTTTCTAGCATCTAGCACAGATACGCAGTATTTT.

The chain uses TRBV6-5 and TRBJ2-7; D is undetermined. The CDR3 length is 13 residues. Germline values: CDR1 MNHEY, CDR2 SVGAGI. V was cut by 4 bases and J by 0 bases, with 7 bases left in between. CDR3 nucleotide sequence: TGTGCCAGCAGTTTATTGAGCTCCTACGAGCAGTACTTC. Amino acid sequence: CASSLLSSYEQYF.

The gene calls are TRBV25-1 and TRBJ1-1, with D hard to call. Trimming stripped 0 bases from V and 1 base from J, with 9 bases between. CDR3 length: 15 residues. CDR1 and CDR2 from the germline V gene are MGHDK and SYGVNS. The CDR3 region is CASSEYDTANTEAFF. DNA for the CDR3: TGTGCCAGCAGTGAATACGACACTGCGAACACTGAAGCTTTCTTT.

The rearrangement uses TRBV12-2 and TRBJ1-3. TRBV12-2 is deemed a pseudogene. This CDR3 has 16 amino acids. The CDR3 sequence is CASRLGWRRTGNTIYF. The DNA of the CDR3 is TGTGCAAGTCGCTTAGGCTGGAGGCGTACTGGAAACACCATATATTTT.

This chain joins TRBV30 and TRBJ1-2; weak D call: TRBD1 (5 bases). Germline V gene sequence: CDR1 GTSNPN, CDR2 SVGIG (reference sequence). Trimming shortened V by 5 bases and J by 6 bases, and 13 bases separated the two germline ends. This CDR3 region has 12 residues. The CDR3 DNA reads TGTGCCTGGGCCTTTTTGGGGGATGGCTACACCTTC. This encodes CAWAFLGDGYTF.

The CDR3 sequence: CASSFTGGRSEAFF. CDR3 nucleotide sequence: TGCGCCAGCAGCTTTACAGGGGGTCGGTCTGAAGCTTTCTTT. The rearrangement joins TRBV5-1 to TRBJ1-1; 8 nucleotides line up with TRBD1. Trimming at V came to 2 bases and at J to 6 bases, leaving 6 bases not matched to a gene. Looked up from germline, CDR1 is SGHRS and CDR2 is YFSETQ. The CDR3 has 14 amino acids.

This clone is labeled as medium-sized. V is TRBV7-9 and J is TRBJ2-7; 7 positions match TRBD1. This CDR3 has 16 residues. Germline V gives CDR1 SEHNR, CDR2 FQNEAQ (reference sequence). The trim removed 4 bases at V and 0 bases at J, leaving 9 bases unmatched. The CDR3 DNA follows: TGTGCCAGCAGCTCTCCGGGACAGCAGATCTCCTACGAGCAGTACTTC. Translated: CASSSPGQQISYEQYF. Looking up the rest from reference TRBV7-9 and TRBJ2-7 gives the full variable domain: DTGVSQNPRHKITKRGQNVTFRCDPISEHNRLYWYRQTLGQGPEFLTYFQNEAQLEKSRLLSDRFSAERPKGSFSTLEIQRTEQGDSAMYLCASSSPGQQISYEQYFGPGTRLTVT.